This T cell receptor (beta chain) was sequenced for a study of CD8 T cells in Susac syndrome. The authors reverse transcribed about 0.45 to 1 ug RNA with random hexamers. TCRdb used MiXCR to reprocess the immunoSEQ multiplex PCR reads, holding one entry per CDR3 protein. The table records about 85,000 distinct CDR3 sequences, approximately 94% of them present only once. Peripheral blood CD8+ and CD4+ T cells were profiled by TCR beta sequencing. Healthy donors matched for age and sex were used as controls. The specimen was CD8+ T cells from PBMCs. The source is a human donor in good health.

The CDR3: CASTLRGEETQYF. CDR3 DNA sequence: TGCGCCAGCACTTTGAGGGGCGAAGAGACCCAGTACTTC. V and J are TRBV5-1 and TRBJ2-5; the D gene could be TRBD1 or TRBD2 (5 bases each). The germline V and J ends were trimmed by 6 bases and 3 bases, with 12 bases remaining between them. This CDR3 spans 13 amino acids. Looked up from germline, CDR1 is SGHRS and CDR2 is YFSETQ.